This TCR beta chain was sequenced in a study of T cells in localized non-small cell lung cancer. The V gene's germline CDR1 is SNHLY and CDR2 FYNNEI. V trimming: 6 bases; J trimming: 5 bases; junction bases outside the gene matches: 4. The CDR3 contains 14 residues. Notes on the study in general: A single tumor region was sequenced, leaving heterogeneity possible. Higher blood T cell density went with longer overall survival. Of the top 100 tumor clones, median about 56 were in adjacent lung, approximately 28 among its top 100. T cell clonality was highest in uninvolved adjacent lung, above tumor.

Concerning this clone: What it binds is unknown.

Sequencing used immunoSEQ multiplex PCR; TCRdb keeps in-frame clones, though not all of them. The sample lists 43,000 or so clones, 91% seen once, with more than 9% in the top ten. The genes are TRBV2 and TRBJ1-4; TRBD1 agrees at 9 bases. This TCR came from a woman aged 40-69 years with stage II lung adenocarcinoma. Here the sequenced sample was PBMCs, taken before any cancer treatment. The CDR3 loop reads CASRAGTGNEKLFF. Written as DNA, the CDR3 is TGTGCCAGCAGGGCCGGGACAGGGAATGAAAAACTGTTTTTT.